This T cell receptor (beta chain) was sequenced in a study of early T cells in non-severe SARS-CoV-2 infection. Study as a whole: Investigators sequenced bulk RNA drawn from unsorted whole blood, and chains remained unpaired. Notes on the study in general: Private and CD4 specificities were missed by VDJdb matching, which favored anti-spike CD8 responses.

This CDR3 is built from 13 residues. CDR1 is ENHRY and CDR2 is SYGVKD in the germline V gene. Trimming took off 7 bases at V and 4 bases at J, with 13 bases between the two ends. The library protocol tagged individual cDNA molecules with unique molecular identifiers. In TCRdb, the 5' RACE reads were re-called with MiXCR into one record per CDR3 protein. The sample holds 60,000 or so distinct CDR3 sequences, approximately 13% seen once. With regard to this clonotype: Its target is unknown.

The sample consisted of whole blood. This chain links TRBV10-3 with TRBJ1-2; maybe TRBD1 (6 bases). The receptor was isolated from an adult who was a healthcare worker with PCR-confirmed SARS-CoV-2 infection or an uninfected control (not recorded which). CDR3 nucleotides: TGTGCCATCACCAGGGACACCTTCTATGGCTACACCTTC. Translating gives CAITRDTFYGYTF.